This TCR beta chain came from a study of blood T cell repertoires in COVID-19. As for the study in general: The cDNA or gDNA used as material had been derived from T cells, B-cell-depleted T cells, or PBMCs.

Germline assignment: CDR1 SGHTA and CDR2 FQGNSA. CDR3 length equals 14 residues. V lost 1 base and J lost 5, with 10 bases in between. The repertoire was sequenced with immunoSEQ multiplex PCR; TCRdb's copy has only in-frame clones and lacks some. The sample holds 79,000 or so clones, 86% seen once. The origin of this receptor is a human donor in a cohort sampled during active COVID-19. The sample was peripheral blood. The chain joins TRBV7-2 to TRBJ2-3; unclear D gene. The CDR3 DNA reads TGTGCCAGCAGCTTAGGGTGGAGTTTAGATACGCAGTATTTT. This gives the protein CASSLGWSLDTQYF.